Below, 32 T cell receptor beta chains from the same sample are listed, as sequenced in a study of vaccination and CD4 T cells after COVID-19. Treatment reported: roughly nine-day PBMC culture with coronavirus spike peptide pools or control peptides (ViraFEST assay). The collection of CD4+ T cells from the unexposed donor took place before the COVID-19 pandemic (2011-2018). The Oncomine TCR Beta short-read assay was what sequenced the DNA obtained from cultured CD4+ T cells. One entry per CDR3 protein results from TCRdb running MiXCR on the PCR reads. The table includes roughly 7,400 distinct CDR3 sequences, 35% to 45% detected once. No antigen is known for these receptors. Sequenced material: CD4+ T cells from blood, cultured in vitro. The receptors come from a human donor in good health.

The rearrangement links TRBV29-1 to TRBJ1-1, with D possibly TRBD1 on 5 matching bases. Germline CDR1 is SQVTM and CDR2 is ANQGSEA. The CDR3 spans 13 residues. The V end lost 3 bases, the J end lost 4 bases, and 12 bases lay between the germline ends. The CDR3 DNA is TGCAGCGTTGAGTCGGGGGTCAGCACTGAAGCTTTCTTT. Its protein product is CSVESGVSTEAFF.

In its sample, this clonotype was seen once. The chain is built from TRBV27 and TRBJ1-5, with 8 bases fitting TRBD1. This CDR3 region has 15 residues. Trimming took 8 bases from V and 2 from J; bases not matched to a gene: 8. CDR1 is MNHEY, CDR2 SMNVEV, per germline (reference sequence). The CDR3 nucleotides are TGTGCCAGCTCGAGCGCGACAGGGGGCAATCAGCCCCAGCATTTT. This encodes CASSSATGGNQPQHF.

This clonotype was seen a few times. The genes are TRBV27 and TRBJ1-2; 10 bases are a match to TRBD1. The CDR3 runs 15 residues. CDR1 and CDR2 from the germline V gene are MNHEY and SMNVEV (reference sequence). V shed 0 bases, J shed 4 bases, and the junction held 2 bases outside the gene matches. The CDR3 here is CASSLSGTGVYGYTF. The DNA of the CDR3 is TGTGCCAGCAGTTTATCGGGGACAGGGGTCTATGGCTACACCTTC.

The V call is TRBV30, the J call TRBJ1-2; no clear D gene. The germline V and J ends were trimmed by 0 bases and 5 bases, with 13 bases remaining between them. CDR3 length equals 14 residues. The V gene's germline CDR1 is GTSNPN and CDR2 SVGIG (reference sequence). The chain's CDR3 is CAWSVGGDGYGYTF. For the CDR3, the DNA is TGTGCCTGGAGTGTAGGAGGAGATGGGTATGGCTACACCTTC.

V usage is TRBV12-3 or TRBV12-4 and J usage is TRBJ2-7; D uncertain. The CDR3 has 11 residues. V gave up 2 bases and J gave up 2 bases, with 1 base separating them. CDR3 amino acids: CASSLTYEQYF. DNA for the CDR3: TGTGCCAGCAGTTTAACCTACGAGCAGTACTTC.

This clonotype was seen a handful of times. J is TRBJ1-1 and V is TRBV27, with no clear D. The germline V gene has CDR1 MNHEY and CDR2 SMNVEV (reference sequence). The length of the CDR3 is 15 residues. Trimming stripped 3 bases from V and 3 bases from J, with 14 bases between. In DNA, the CDR3 is TGTGCCAGCAGTTTTTCGGCGGACGGACACACTGAAGCTTTCTTT. Translating gives CASSFSADGHTEAFF.

The CDR3 loop reads CASRTTGSLYYGYTF. The DNA for the CDR3 is TGTGCCAGTAGGACGACAGGGTCCCTGTACTATGGCTACACCTTC. The J gene is TRBJ1-2, the V gene TRBV19; 7 bases fit TRBD1. The CDR3 is 15 amino acids. CDR1 LNHDA and CDR2 SQIVND come from the germline V gene (reference sequence). J was trimmed by 3 bases and V by 6 bases; bases with no gene match: 10.

The chain uses TRBV20-1 and TRBJ2-2; TRBD1 aligns across 7 bases. The V segment lost 6 bases and the J segment 1 base; nucleotides outside the gene matches: 5. This CDR3 region has 14 residues. Germline loops: CDR1 DFQATT, CDR2 SNEGSKA (reference sequence). CDR3 amino acids: CSARTGGNTGELFF. CDR3 nucleotides: TGCAGTGCCAGGACAGGTGGGAACACCGGGGAGCTGTTTTTT.

This chain uses TRBV6-5 with TRBJ2-5; D gene ambiguous. Trimming removed 0 bases from V and 6 bases from J, with 5 bases in between. Germline values: CDR1 MNHEY, CDR2 SVGAGI. This CDR3 has 12 amino acids. CDR3 loop: CASSYSGQTQYF. The CDR3 region has the DNA TGTGCCAGCAGTTACTCGGGCCAGACCCAGTACTTC.

The rearrangement uses TRBV12-3 or TRBV12-4 and TRBJ1-5, with D possibly being TRBD1 (6 bases). The CDR3 is 14 amino acids. V gave up 4 bases and J gave up 4 bases, with 11 bases separating them. For the CDR3, the DNA is TGTGCCAGCAGTTCCGGACAGTTTAATCAGCCCCAGCATTTT. This translates into CASSSGQFNQPQHF.

The rearrangement uses TRBV6-2 or TRBV6-3 and TRBJ2-3; D is ambiguous. CDR3 length: 12 residues. V lost 5 bases and J lost 4, with 7 bases in between. CDR1 MNHEY and CDR2 SVGEGT come from the germline V gene. This CDR3 reads CASSPLSDTQYF. CDR3 nucleotide sequence: TGTGCCAGCAGTCCCCTTTCAGATACGCAGTATTTT.

This clonotype appeared a few times. V and J are TRBV7-2 and TRBJ2-7, with TRBD1 matching 10 bases. Germline trimming cut 3 bases from V and 1 base from J; bases unmatched to any gene: 3. The CDR3 runs 15 residues. CDR1 SGHTA and CDR2 FQGNSA come from the germline V gene. CDR3 protein: CASSLGTGESYEQYF. In DNA, the CDR3 is TGTGCCAGCAGCTTGGGGACAGGGGAGTCCTACGAGCAGTACTTC.

V gene TRBV6-1 combines with J gene TRBJ2-2; TRBD2 aligns across 12 bases. This CDR3 is built from 15 residues. With 6 bases clipped from V and 7 bases from J, the junction kept 6 bases outside the gene matches. CDR1 is MNHNS and CDR2 is SASEGT in the germline V gene. DNA of the CDR3: TGTGCCAGCAGGGCTAGCGGGGGGGCCGTCGGGGAGCTGTTTTTT. This gives the protein CASRASGGAVGELFF.

This clonotype came up a few times. Here the CDR3 reads CASSWGDRVGETQYF. The CDR3 DNA sequence: TGTGCCAGCAGTTGGGGGGACAGGGTGGGAGAGACCCAGTACTTC. V usage is TRBV27 and J usage is TRBJ2-5, with TRBD1 identical over 9 bases. Germline CDR1 MNHEY, CDR2 SMNVEV (reference sequence). CDR3 length equals 15 residues. V lost 4 bases, J lost 4 bases, and 7 bases stayed unmatched.

This clonotype has just a few counts. The chain uses TRBV20-1 and TRBJ2-7; D gene uncertain. V was cut by 3 bases and J by 6 bases, with 12 bases left in between. The CDR3 loop spans 12 amino acids. Germline V gene sequence: CDR1 DFQATT, CDR2 SNEGSKA (reference sequence). The CDR3 DNA is TGCAGTGCTAGCCCGGGCTACCGCGAGCAGTACTTC. Translating it yields CSASPGYREQYF.

This chain links TRBV10-1 with TRBJ1-1; D is unresolved. The germline gives CDR1 WNHNN, CDR2 SYGVQD (reference sequence). The ends were cut back, 5 bases at V and 5 bases at J, with 15 bases in the middle. This CDR3 has 14 residues. The CDR3 region has the DNA TGCGCCAGCAGTAACCTGCCGGGGAGTACTGAAGCTTTCTTT. Protein product: CASSNLPGSTEAFF.

This sequence joins TRBV7-9 and TRBJ1-1; D not resolved. V lost 3 bases to trimming and J lost 2 bases, with 7 bases between them. This CDR3 is 13 amino acids long. Germline CDR1 reads SEHNR; CDR2 reads FQNEAQ (reference sequence). The CDR3 loop is CASSFPPNTEAFF. The CDR3, as DNA: TGTGCCAGCAGCTTCCCGCCAAACACTGAAGCTTTCTTT.

The V gene is TRBV19, the J gene TRBJ1-1, with D tentatively TRBD1 (6 bases). This CDR3 is built from 14 residues. V lost 5 bases to trimming and J lost 7 bases, with 17 bases between them. The germline V gene has CDR1 LNHDA and CDR2 SQIVND (reference sequence). CDR3 nucleotides: TGTGCCAGTAGTTCCCCAGGGGCAAGAGGTGAAGCTTTCTTT. Amino acid sequence: CASSSPGARGEAFF.

The CDR3 spells CASSPTGNQPQHF. The CDR3 DNA reads as TGTGCCAGCAGCCCTACAGGGAATCAGCCCCAGCATTTT. V is TRBV7-8 and J is TRBJ1-5, with D tentatively TRBD1 (6 bases). V dropped 5 bases and J dropped 4 bases, with 9 bases sitting between them. Germline CDR1 SGHVS, CDR2 FQNEAQ. This CDR3 has 13 residues.

This clonotype appeared a few times. The CDR3: CSASGGFETQYF. In DNA, the CDR3 is TGCAGTGCTAGCGGGGGGTTTGAGACCCAGTACTTC. The chain recombines TRBV20-1 with TRBJ2-5, with 7 bases that match TRBD2. J gave up 5 bases and V 3 bases, and 3 bases lay outside the gene matches. The CDR3 contains 12 residues. Per the germline V gene, CDR1 is DFQATT and CDR2 is SNEGSKA (reference sequence).

The rearrangement links TRBV20-1 to TRBJ2-3; 11 bases align to TRBD2. This CDR3 comprises 15 residues. The germline CDR1 and CDR2 sequences are DFQATT and SNEGSKA (reference sequence). The V and J ends lost 1 base and 6 bases, in that order; junction bases with no gene match: 6. The CDR3 protein is CSARVAGGAWDTQYF. CDR3 nucleotide sequence: TGCAGTGCTAGAGTAGCGGGGGGGGCCTGGGATACGCAGTATTTT.

This clonotype occurred a few times. The chain links TRBV7-2 to TRBJ1-2; no definite D call. The CDR3 extends over 13 amino acids. Per the germline V gene, CDR1 is SGHTA and CDR2 is FQGNSA. Trimming shortened V by 1 base and J by 6 bases, and 9 bases separated the two germline ends. In DNA, the CDR3 is TGTGCCAGCAGCTTAGGGGCGTGGGATGGCTACACCTTC. Amino acids: CASSLGAWDGYTF.

The chain employs TRBV7-9 and TRBJ1-1; D remains ambiguous. V lost 8 bases, J lost 1 base, and 14 bases lay in between. Germline CDR1 SEHNR, CDR2 FQNEAQ (reference sequence). This CDR3 has 14 residues. CDR3: CASGPSGANTEAFF. The CDR3 DNA sequence: TGTGCCAGCGGCCCCTCGGGAGCGAACACTGAAGCTTTCTTT.

V is TRBV6-5 and J is TRBJ2-7; 7 bases match TRBD2. Germline-derived CDR1 and CDR2 are MNHEY and SVGAGI. V was pared by 2 bases and J by 4 bases, with 8 bases of the junction left unmatched. This CDR3 is 15 amino acids long. CDR3 residues: CASSYLGGGSYEQYF. CDR3 in DNA: TGTGCCAGCAGTTACCTTGGGGGGGGGTCGTACGAGCAGTACTTC.

The rearrangement joins TRBV20-1 to TRBJ1-2; TRBD1 agrees at 9 bases. Germline V gives CDR1 DFQATT, CDR2 SNEGSKA (reference sequence). With 5 bases clipped from V and 7 bases from J, the junction kept 8 bases outside the gene matches. The CDR3 covers 13 residues. CDR3 sequence: CSARNTGGGGYTF. The CDR3 coding sequence is TGCAGTGCTCGGAACACAGGGGGCGGTGGCTACACCTTC.

The chain is built from TRBV6-5 and TRBJ1-1, with D perhaps TRBD1 (5 bases). The CDR3 covers 15 residues. Germline lookup yields CDR1 MNHEY and CDR2 SVGAGI. V was cut by 2 bases and J by 7 bases, with 17 bases left in between. The CDR3 coding sequence is TGTGCCAGCAGTTACGGGGGAGGGGCGGAATTTGAAGCTTTCTTT. Its translation is CASSYGGGAEFEAFF.

CDR3 amino acids: CASTDTGDSPLHF. The CDR3, as DNA: TGTGCCAGTACAGACACAGGGGATTCACCCCTCCACTTT. The chain employs TRBV19 and TRBJ1-6; 7 bases match TRBD1. Germline V gene data show CDR1 as LNHDA and CDR2 as SQIVND (reference sequence). Losses at the gene ends were 7 bases for V and 8 bases for J; bases not matched to a gene: 5. The CDR3 extends over 13 amino acids.

The rearrangement uses TRBV7-8 and TRBJ2-1; 7 bases are shared with TRBD1. Germline V gene lookup returns CDR1 SGHVS and CDR2 FQNEAQ. CDR3 size: 15 residues. Unmatched junction bases numbered 0, after V lost 1 base and J lost 0 bases. The CDR3 DNA reads TGTGCCAGCAGCTTAGGACAGGGCTCCTACAATGAGCAGTTCTTC. It yields the protein CASSLGQGSYNEQFF.

This rearrangement joins TRBV6-4 to TRBJ2-2; D remains ambiguous. Germline lookup yields CDR1 MRHNA and CDR2 SNTAGT. The CDR3 is 14 residues long. With 6 bases removed from V and 0 bases from J, the gap between germline ends came to 8 bases. CDR3 in DNA: TGTGCCAGCAGACAGTTCGCGAACACCGGGGAGCTGTTTTTT. Protein sequence: CASRQFANTGELFF.

This clonotype was seen a handful of times. This sequence joins TRBV11-3 and TRBJ1-1, with 8 bases lining up with TRBD1. Germline CDR1 SGHNT, CDR2 YENEEA. After removal of 5 bases from V and 5 bases from J, the junction contained 10 bases not matched to a gene. The CDR3 has 15 amino acids. CDR3 amino acids: CASSPGQGVLTEAFF. The CDR3 DNA is TGTGCCAGCAGCCCAGGACAGGGAGTTCTTACTGAAGCTTTCTTT.

This clonotype showed up just a few times. This sequence joins TRBV25-1 and TRBJ1-1; 8 positions agree with TRBD1. V shed 4 bases and J 5 bases; nucleotides not matched to a gene: 3. The length of the CDR3 is 13 residues. Looked up from germline, CDR1 is MGHDK and CDR2 is SYGVNS. The CDR3 region is CASSGQGRTEAFF. The CDR3 DNA is TGTGCCAGCAGTGGACAGGGGAGGACTGAAGCTTTCTTT.

The rearrangement uses TRBV2 and TRBJ1-2; D is unclear. The V gene lost 0 bases and the J gene lost 8 bases, with 10 bases spanning the gap. Germline CDR1 SNHLY, CDR2 FYNNEI. This CDR3 has 13 amino acids. CDR3 nucleotide sequence: TGTGCCAGCAGTGAAGCGCTTAACCGCGGCTACACCTTC. As protein: CASSEALNRGYTF.